The 13 T cell receptor beta chains below all came from one sample that was sequenced in a study of shared clonotypes between healthy human individuals. Libraries were prepared by immunoSEQ multiplex PCR; TCRdb keeps only in-frame clonotypes and omits some of them. Of some 490,000 clones in the sample, approximately 80% were seen once. The sample consisted of PBMCs. The receptors were gathered from a middle-aged woman in good health. Some clones in this sample may be carry-over from other donors' samples.

The rearrangement links TRBV28 to TRBJ2-1; 8 positions match TRBD2. V lost 3 bases to trimming and J lost 8 bases; unmatched junction nucleotides: 9. Germline V gene sequence: CDR1 MDHEN, CDR2 SYDVKM. The CDR3 is 15 residues long. CDR3 sequence reads: CASSFTAGGSDEQFF. The CDR3, as DNA: TGTGCCAGCAGTTTTACGGCGGGAGGCAGCGATGAGCAGTTCTTC.

A remark on this clone: This sample includes further DNA sequences coding for the same CDR3. The genes are TRBV4-1 and TRBJ2-2, with D unresolved. The germline V gene encodes CDR1 MGHRA and CDR2 YSYEKL. CDR3 size: 12 residues. V was pared by 2 bases and J by 3 bases, with 1 base between. In DNA, the CDR3 is TGCGCCAGCAGCCAATACACCGGGGAGCTGTTTTTT. Its protein product is CASSQYTGELFF.

For this clone: A much more abundant neighbour one base away suggests this may be a read error. This chain connects TRBV6-1 to TRBJ2-2; D not certain. Germline V CDR1 and CDR2: MNHNS, SASEGT. The CDR3 sequence is 13 residues long. Trimming took 3 bases from V and 3 from J, leaving 5 bases between them. The chain's CDR3 is CASSDSDTGELFF. CDR3 DNA sequence: TGTGCCAGCAGTGATTCTGACACCGGGGAGCTGTTTTTT.

The chain combines TRBV5-1 with TRBJ2-2; TRBD1 agrees at 8 bases. Germline V gene data show CDR1 as SGHRS and CDR2 as YFSETQ. This CDR3 contains 14 residues. V gave up 6 bases and J gave up 5 bases; unmatched junction bases: 6. CDR3: CASMQGARTGELFF. The CDR3, as DNA: TGCGCCAGCATGCAGGGGGCAAGGACCGGGGAGCTGTTTTTT.

There are many counts of this clone. Different DNA sequences within this sample yield the same CDR3. The genes are TRBV6-5 and TRBJ2-1, with D maybe TRBD2 (5 bases). Germline CDR1 reads MNHEY; CDR2 reads SVGAGI. The CDR3 spans 13 residues. V was shortened by 2 bases and J by 4 bases, with 6 bases between the two germline ends. CDR3 sequence: CASSYGGYNEQFF. CDR3 bases: TGTGCCAGCAGTTACGGAGGATACAATGAGCAGTTCTTC.

This clone has only a few counts. In DNA, the CDR3 is TGTGCCAGCAGTGCCGGGACCGGGGGGGCAGATACGCAGTATTTT. It codes for CASSAGTGGADTQYF. This chain connects TRBV6-1 to TRBJ2-3, with 8 positions matching TRBD2. CDR1 and CDR2 (germline): MNHNS, SASEGT. The CDR3 sequence is 15 residues long. V was pared by 4 bases and J by 4 bases, with 7 bases of the junction left unmatched.

This clone was counted a single time. The V call is TRBV5-1, the J call TRBJ2-3; D is uncertain. Germline CDR1 SGHRS, CDR2 YFSETQ. With 0 bases removed from V and 5 bases from J, the gap between germline ends came to 7 bases. This CDR3 contains 13 residues. CDR3 sequence reads: CASSLGRLDTQYF. CDR3 nucleotides: TGCGCCAGCAGCTTGGGGCGTCTAGATACGCAGTATTTT.

The chain recombines TRBV6-5 with TRBJ1-2; 7 bases are shared with TRBD1. There are 13 residues in the CDR3. Trimming cost V 8 bases and J 4 bases; bases outside gene matches: 7. Germline V gene lookup returns CDR1 MNHEY and CDR2 SVGAGI. CDR3 sequence reads: CASLPRDSYGYTF. CDR3 in DNA: TGTGCCAGCCTCCCCCGGGACAGCTATGGCTACACCTTC.

With respect to this clone: Here the CDR3 omits its conserved ending phenylalanine or tryptophan, so a read error is the likely source. The genes are TRBV28 and TRBJ1-2, with D maybe TRBD1 (6 bases). This CDR3 has 16 residues. V shed 6 bases and J shed 4 bases, with 21 bases lying between them. CDR1 and CDR2 from the germline V gene are MDHEN and SYDVKM. As DNA, the CDR3 is TGTGCCAGCAGCCGGGGCGGGGGCGAGGCCAGCTATGGCTACACCCTC. Translation: CASSRGGGEASYGYTL.

The J gene is TRBJ2-1, the V gene TRBV9, with D tentatively TRBD2 (5 bases). Trimming pared 0 bases from V and 8 bases from J, leaving 15 bases between. The CDR3 runs 15 residues. Germline V gives CDR1 SGDLS, CDR2 YYNGEE. DNA of the CDR3: TGTGCCAGCAGCGTAGCGGGTGGGAGTGGGGATGAGCAGTTCTTC. Its translation is CASSVAGGSGDEQFF.

CDR3 nucleotide sequence: TGCGCCAGCAGCTATGACAGGGAACATGGCTACACCTTC. Residues: CASSYDREHGYTF. V gene TRBV5-1 combines with J gene TRBJ1-2; 7 nucleotides align to TRBD1. Germline V gives CDR1 SGHRS, CDR2 YFSETQ. This CDR3 contains 13 residues. The V segment lost 3 bases and the J segment 6 bases; nucleotides outside the gene matches: 5.

In DNA form, the CDR3 reads TGTGCCAGCAGTCAAACAGGGGTCCTGGGCGAGCAGTACTTC. Translation gives CASSQTGVLGEQYF. The V and J genes are TRBV13 and TRBJ2-7; TRBD1 agrees at 7 bases. V was pared by 6 bases and J by 6 bases, with 11 bases of the junction left unmatched. CDR1 PRHDT and CDR2 FYEKMQ come from the germline V gene (reference sequence). This CDR3 has 14 amino acids. Variable domain in full (rest from reference TRBV13 and TRBJ2-7): AAGVIQSPRHLIKEKRETATLKCYPIPRHDTVYWYQQGPGQDPQFLISFYEKMQSDKGSIPDRFSAQQFSDYHSELNMSSLELGDSALYFCASSQTGVLGEQYFGPGTRLTVT.

The rearrangement links TRBV5-4 to TRBJ1-2; 8 bases agree with TRBD1. CDR1 and CDR2 (germline): SGHNT, YYREEE (reference sequence). The CDR3 totals 17 residues. Germline trimming cut 6 bases from V and 2 bases from J; bases unmatched to any gene: 15. The CDR3 loop reads CASTDSGGAGGNYGYTF. The CDR3 DNA follows: TGTGCCAGCACTGATTCCGGAGGGGCAGGGGGCAACTATGGCTACACCTTC.